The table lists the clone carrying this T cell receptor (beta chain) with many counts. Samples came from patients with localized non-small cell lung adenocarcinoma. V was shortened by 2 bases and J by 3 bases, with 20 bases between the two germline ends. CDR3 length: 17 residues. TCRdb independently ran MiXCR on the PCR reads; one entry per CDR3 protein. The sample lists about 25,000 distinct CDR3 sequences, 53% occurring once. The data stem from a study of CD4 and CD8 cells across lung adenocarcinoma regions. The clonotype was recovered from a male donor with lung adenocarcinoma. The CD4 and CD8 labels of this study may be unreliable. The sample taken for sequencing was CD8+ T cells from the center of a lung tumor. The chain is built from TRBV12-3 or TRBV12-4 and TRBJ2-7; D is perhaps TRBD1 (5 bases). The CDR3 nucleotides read TGTGCCAGCAGTTTACGGTGGGGCGGCCAACCCCACTACGAGCAGTACTTC. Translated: CASSLRWGGQPHYEQYF.